The 21 T cell receptor beta chains given below trace back to one sample, sequenced in a study of T cell repertoires in aging, cancer and after chemotherapy. TCR beta rearrangements were amplified from peripheral blood genomic DNA. TRB rearrangements spanning V, D and J were amplified using mixed TRB-A/B primers. TCRdb re-analysed the multiplex PCR reads in MiXCR, keeping a single row per CDR3 protein. The sample contains 3,000 to 3,500 distinct CDR3 sequences, around a quarter of which appear only once. The source material was blood. These receptors all come from a human donor with a solid tumor.

This clonotype was observed a handful of times. The rearrangement uses TRBV5-6 and TRBJ1-2; D is unresolved. The CDR3 spans 15 residues. CDR1 and CDR2 from the germline V gene are SGHDT and YYEEEE. Trimming left V 2 bases short and J 1 base short, with 12 bases between. The CDR3 DNA sequence: TGTGCCAGCAGCTTAATACAGAATCTTAACTATGGCTACACCTTC. This translates into CASSLIQNLNYGYTF.

This clonotype was detected a few times. The V and J genes are TRBV7-3 and TRBJ1-1; TRBD1 matches at 8 bases. Germline V gene sequence: CDR1 SGHTA, CDR2 FQGTGA. V was pared by 5 bases and J by 11 bases, with 7 bases of the junction left unmatched. The CDR3 totals 12 residues. Written as DNA, the CDR3 is TGTGCCAGCAGCCACGCAGGGGGCCAGGCTTTCTTT. This translates into CASSHAGGQAFF.

The chain employs TRBV7-3 and TRBJ1-5; possible D gene TRBD1, 5 bases. V was clipped by 1 base and J by 7 bases, with 17 bases between them. CDR3 length: 16 residues. Germline V CDR1 and CDR2: SGHTA, FQGTGA. CDR3 protein: CASSLKGAGVEQPQHF. CDR3 nucleotides: TGTGCCAGCAGCTTAAAAGGGGCGGGGGTGGAGCAGCCCCAGCATTTT.

V is TRBV20-1 and J is TRBJ1-1, with D perhaps matching TRBD1 (6 bases). The CDR3 loop spans 13 amino acids. Between the trimmed V and J ends, which lost 5 bases and 1 base, there was a span of 11 bases. Germline V CDR1 and CDR2: DFQATT, SNEGSKA (reference sequence). DNA of the CDR3: TGCAGTGCTGGGGAACAGGGGAACACTGAAGCTTTCTTT. This gives the protein CSAGEQGNTEAFF.

The genes are TRBV7-2 and TRBJ2-2; D possibly corresponds to TRBD2 (6 bases). The CDR3 extends over 18 amino acids. V was trimmed by 5 bases and J by 0 bases, leaving 19 bases between them. Germline V gene lookup returns CDR1 SGHTA and CDR2 FQGNSA. DNA of the CDR3: TGTGCCAGCAGCCCCCAAGTGGGCGGGGTCGCGAACACCGGGGAGCTGTTTTTT. Its protein is CASSPQVGGVANTGELFF.

There are a few counts of this clonotype. The rearrangement uses TRBV20-1 and TRBJ2-7; TRBD1 agrees at 7 bases. CDR3 length: 13 residues. With V trimmed by 5 bases and J by 2 bases, 6 bases remained unmatched. The germline CDR1 and CDR2 sequences are DFQATT and SNEGSKA (reference sequence). The CDR3: CSAPPTGTYEQYF. CDR3 coding DNA: TGCAGTGCTCCGCCGACAGGGACCTACGAGCAGTACTTC.

There are a few counts of this clonotype. The chain carries TRBV20-1 and TRBJ2-3; 16 bases align to TRBD2. This CDR3 spans 17 amino acids. Germline values: CDR1 DFQATT, CDR2 SNEGSKA (reference sequence). V lost 5 bases to trimming and J lost 4 bases; unmatched junction nucleotides: 9. The CDR3 reads CSAPGTSGRAQADTQYF. CDR3 in DNA: TGCAGTGCTCCTGGGACTAGCGGGAGGGCCCAGGCAGATACGCAGTATTTT.

By sample share, this clonotype is medium-sized. Here the CDR3 reads CASSEWVGQETQYF. DNA of the CDR3: TGTGCCAGCAGTGAATGGGTTGGGCAAGAGACCCAGTACTTC. J is TRBJ2-5 and V is TRBV6-1; D unresolved. The CDR3 runs 14 residues. Germline V gives CDR1 MNHNS, CDR2 SASEGT. With 2 bases removed from V and 2 bases from J, the gap between germline ends came to 9 bases.

This clonotype is large by share. V is TRBV29-1 and J is TRBJ2-3, with D possibly being TRBD2 (6 bases). Germline CDR1 SQVTM, CDR2 ANQGSEA. V lost 1 base, J lost 2 bases, and 19 bases lay in between. The CDR3 sequence is 17 residues long. CDR3 sequence: CSVEGLPGGSATDTQYF. Written as DNA, the CDR3 is TGCAGCGTTGAAGGACTACCCGGGGGTTCGGCCACAGATACGCAGTATTTT.

V and J are TRBV7-2 and TRBJ1-1; maybe TRBD1 (5 bases). The germline gives CDR1 SGHTA, CDR2 FQGNSA. This CDR3 contains 13 residues. The germline V and J ends were trimmed by 0 bases and 6 bases, with 8 bases remaining between them. The CDR3 region is CASSLAGRAEAFF. The CDR3 bases are TGTGCCAGCAGCTTAGCGGGACGGGCTGAAGCTTTCTTT.

This clonotype was seen more than once but under ten times. V gene TRBV6-2 or TRBV6-3 combines with J gene TRBJ1-2; the D gene is possibly TRBD1 (5 bases). Germline assignment: CDR1 MNHEY and CDR2 SVGEGT. V was pared by 6 bases and J by 3 bases, with 11 bases between. The CDR3 loop spans 13 amino acids. This CDR3 is CASRGLKYYGYTF. CDR3 in DNA: TGTGCCAGCAGGGGACTGAAGTACTATGGCTACACCTTC.

The CDR3 bases are TGTGCCAGCAGACGCGGCGTCTGGACTAGCGGCCTCAGGAGCTCCTACGAGCAGTACTTC. Protein sequence: CASRRGVWTSGLRSSYEQYF. The chain joins TRBV5-6 to TRBJ2-7, with TRBD2 identical over 10 bases. Germline V lookup: CDR1 SGHDT, CDR2 YYEEEE. Unmatched junction bases numbered 20, after V lost 5 bases and J lost 0 bases. The CDR3 is made up of 20 amino acids.

This chain uses TRBV5-4 with TRBJ1-6, with 9 nucleotides matching TRBD1. Germline V lookup: CDR1 SGHNT, CDR2 YYREEE (reference sequence). V trimming: 3 bases; J trimming: 9 bases; junction bases outside the gene matches: 7. The length of the CDR3 is 15 residues. CDR3 DNA: TGTGCCAGCAGCTCAACGGGACAGGGCCCTTCACCCCTCCACTTT. This sequence encodes CASSSTGQGPSPLHF.

By sample fraction, this clonotype is large (0.1 to 1%). The gene calls are TRBV6-5 and TRBJ2-7; perhaps TRBD1 as D (5 bases). CDR3 length: 13 amino acids. Germline values: CDR1 MNHEY, CDR2 SVGAGI. V dropped 6 bases and J dropped 1 base, with 10 bases sitting between them. CDR3: CASRQGESYEQYF. The CDR3 DNA reads as TGTGCCAGCAGGCAGGGTGAATCCTACGAGCAGTACTTC.

This clonotype was seen a few times. CDR3 sequence (DNA): TGCAGTGCTAGAATTGTTGCACACTATGGCTACACCTTC. This gives the protein CSARIVAHYGYTF. V gene TRBV20-1 combines with J gene TRBJ1-2, with D hard to call. This CDR3 comprises 13 residues. Germline CDR1 reads DFQATT; CDR2 reads SNEGSKA (reference sequence). Trimming took off 2 bases at V and 3 bases at J, with 10 bases between the two ends.

This clonotype is classed as medium-sized. The CDR3, as DNA: TGCAGCTTTCGGGGGCATTCCACTGAAGCTTTCTTT. Encoded protein: CSFRGHSTEAFF. The rearrangement uses TRBV29-1 and TRBJ1-1; perhaps TRBD1 as D (6 bases). Trimming removed 8 bases at V and 4 bases at J, with 14 bases between. This CDR3 has 12 amino acids. The V gene's germline CDR1 is SQVTM and CDR2 ANQGSEA.

This clonotype rates as medium-sized. The rearrangement joins TRBV7-2 to TRBJ1-2; D gene uncertain. The V gene's germline CDR1 is SGHTA and CDR2 FQGNSA. V was trimmed by 1 base and J by 3 bases, leaving 12 bases between them. The CDR3 covers 15 residues. As DNA, the CDR3 is TGTGCCAGCAGCTTAGGTCTTGGGCCCGACTATGGCTACACCTTC. This gives the protein CASSLGLGPDYGYTF.

By frequency in the sample, this clonotype is large. CDR3 amino acids: CSARQGAREGYTF. The CDR3 nucleotides read TGCAGCGCGAGACAGGGGGCGCGGGAAGGCTACACCTTC. This sequence joins TRBV29-1 and TRBJ1-2, with 10 bases aligning to TRBD1. The CDR3 runs 13 residues. With 7 bases clipped from V and 8 bases from J, the junction kept 10 bases outside the gene matches. The germline CDR1 and CDR2 sequences are SQVTM and ANQGSEA.

As for this clonotype: Germline is not matched at one junction end, which may reflect a read error. The chain uses TRBV11-2 and TRBJ1-4; D possibly corresponds to TRBD1 (6 bases). Germline V gives CDR1 SGHAT, CDR2 FQNNGV. The CDR3 extends over 15 amino acids. CDR3 DNA: TGTGCCAGCAGCGTAGAACAGGGTTCTAATGAAAAACTGTTTTTT. It specifies CASSVEQGSNEKLFF.

By proportion, this clonotype is medium-sized. The V call is TRBV11-2, the J call TRBJ1-2; no definite D call. The V end was cut by 4 bases, the J end by 8 bases, with 11 bases between. There are 12 residues in the CDR3. Germline lookup yields CDR1 SGHAT and CDR2 FQNNGV. The CDR3 coding sequence is TGTGCCAGCAGCTCCGAACCCAAGGGCTACACCTTC. Its translation: CASSSEPKGYTF.

This clonotype has more than one count but fewer than ten. The chain uses TRBV6-5 and TRBJ2-7, with D perhaps matching TRBD2 (6 bases). V shed 4 bases and J shed 1 base, with 14 bases lying between them. CDR3 length equals 15 residues. Germline loops: CDR1 MNHEY, CDR2 SVGAGI. CDR3 sequence reads: CASSSIFSGSYEQYF. CDR3 bases: TGTGCCAGCAGTTCAATATTTAGCGGTTCCTACGAGCAGTACTTC.